The 24 T cell receptor beta chains reported below all come from one sample, sequenced in a study of healthy donors' naive CD4 and CD8 T cells. A linear amplification protocol produced the TCR libraries from 500 ng of total RNA. TCRdb used MiXCR to reprocess the reads, holding one entry per CDR3 protein. The sample has about 180,000 distinct CDR3 sequences; 74% are singletons. Sequenced: naive CD4+ and CD8+ T cells sorted from blood, pooled from several donors. The receptors stem from a pool of human donors in good health; the sample pools cells from several healthy donors.

The V call is TRBV30, the J call TRBJ2-5; 7 bases are a match to TRBD2. The V gene end was trimmed by 0 bases and the J gene end by 1 base; junction bases not matched to a gene: 5. Germline values: CDR1 GTSNPN, CDR2 SVGIG (reference sequence). The CDR3 is 15 residues long. CDR3 protein: CAWSVWTRAQETQYF. CDR3 sequence (DNA): TGTGCCTGGAGTGTCTGGACTAGAGCCCAAGAGACCCAGTACTTC.

The chain is built from TRBV6-1 and TRBJ1-5; 8 nucleotides match TRBD1. Germline V gives CDR1 MNHNS, CDR2 SASEGT. This CDR3 comprises 15 residues. Trimming took 5 bases from V and 0 from J; bases not matched to a gene: 3. As DNA, the CDR3 is TGTGCCAGCAGTTACGACAGGGGTAGCAATCAGCCCCAGCATTTT. It is translated as CASSYDRGSNQPQHF.

This chain joins TRBV29-1 and TRBJ2-7; D is unclear. CDR1 is SQVTM and CDR2 is ANQGSEA in the germline V gene. The CDR3 has 10 amino acids. V shed 7 bases and J shed 4 bases, with 8 bases lying between them. DNA for the CDR3: TGCAGCGCTGTTGATTACGAGCAGTACTTC. Protein sequence: CSAVDYEQYF.

The chain has TRBV7-8 and TRBJ2-5; 9 nucleotides align to TRBD2. V lost 5 bases to trimming and J lost 1 base; unmatched junction nucleotides: 2. CDR1 is SGHVS, CDR2 FQNEAQ, per germline. The CDR3 loop spans 14 amino acids. The CDR3, as DNA: TGTGCCAGCAGCCGGACTAGCGCCCAAGAGACCCAGTACTTC. This translates into CASSRTSAQETQYF. Combining the CDR3 with reference TRBV7-8 and TRBJ2-5 gives the whole variable domain GAGVSQSPRYKVAKRGQDVALRCDPISGHVSLFWYQQALGQGPEFLTYFQNEAQLDKSGLPSDRFFAERPEGSVSTLKIQRTQQEDSAVYLCASSRTSAQETQYFGPGTRLLVL.

This chain connects TRBV29-1 to TRBJ2-1; D call uncertain. CDR1 is SQVTM, CDR2 ANQGSEA, per germline. V was cut by 4 bases and J by 10 bases, with 17 bases left in between. The CDR3 sequence is 13 residues long. CDR3 loop: CSVVGSNFEEQFF. The CDR3, as DNA: TGCAGCGTTGTAGGTAGTAACTTCGAAGAGCAGTTCTTC.

The rearrangement joins TRBV6-2 or TRBV6-3 to TRBJ2-3; 7 nucleotides match TRBD1. With V trimmed by 2 bases and J by 3 bases, 11 bases remained unmatched. The CDR3 is 17 amino acids. The germline gives CDR1 MNHEY, CDR2 SVGEGT. The chain's CDR3 is CASSYHIYRGQTDTQYF. CDR3 in DNA: TGTGCCAGCAGTTACCACATCTACAGGGGTCAGACAGATACGCAGTATTTT.

V gene TRBV29-1 combines with J gene TRBJ2-1, with D perhaps being TRBD1 or TRBD2 (6 bases each). Germline lookup yields CDR1 SQVTM and CDR2 ANQGSEA. The ends were cut back, 5 bases at V and 5 bases at J, with 13 bases in the middle. The CDR3 is 13 residues long. The CDR3 loop is CSVPRGPDNEQFF. CDR3 coding DNA: TGCAGCGTTCCCCGGGGGCCCGACAATGAGCAGTTCTTC.

Written as DNA, the CDR3 is TGCAGTGCTAGAGACGCACATAATAACTACAATGAGCAGTTCTTC. Protein product: CSARDAHNNYNEQFF. The chain couples TRBV20-1 to TRBJ2-1; D uncertain. Per the germline V gene, CDR1 is DFQATT and CDR2 is SNEGSKA (reference sequence). The V gene lost 0 bases and the J gene lost 3 bases, with 12 bases spanning the gap. The CDR3 length is 15 residues.

The chain carries TRBV12-3 or TRBV12-4 and TRBJ1-1; the D gene is possibly TRBD1 (6 bases). CDR3 size: 14 residues. The germline V and J ends were trimmed by 3 bases and 3 bases, with 11 bases remaining between them. The CDR3 sequence is CASSFRGGDTEAFF. The CDR3 DNA is TGTGCCAGCAGTTTCAGGGGAGGCGACACTGAAGCTTTCTTT.

A note on this clonotype: One junction end does not reproduce the germline sequence, and a read error may be involved. The V and J genes are TRBV6-1 and TRBJ2-1, with D unclear. CDR1 MNHNS and CDR2 SASEGT come from the germline V gene. The CDR3 covers 8 residues. The CDR3 DNA follows: TGTGCCAGCCGTGAGCAGTTCTTC. Amino acids: CASREQFF.

This clonotype appeared a few times. The chain has TRBV29-1 and TRBJ2-2; TRBD2 matches at 7 bases. After removal of 3 bases from V and 4 bases from J, the junction contained 5 bases not matched to a gene. The CDR3 runs 14 residues. Germline assignment: CDR1 SQVTM and CDR2 ANQGSEA. The CDR3 is CSVDGGTSTGELFF. Written as DNA, the CDR3 is TGCAGCGTTGACGGGGGGACCTCCACCGGGGAGCTGTTTTTT.

This sequence joins TRBV4-2 and TRBJ2-6, with TRBD1 matching over 11 bases. CDR3 length: 19 residues. V was clipped by 1 base and J by 2 bases; unmatched bases: 7. Germline CDR1 reads LGHNA; CDR2 reads YNFKEQ. The CDR3 DNA reads TGTGCCAGCAGCCAAGGGGCTGGACAGGGGGCAACTGGGGCCAACGTCCTGACTTTC. Its protein product is CASSQGAGQGATGANVLTF.

The chain is built from TRBV27 and TRBJ2-1; D is possibly TRBD2 (5 bases). The germline gives CDR1 MNHEY, CDR2 SMNVEV (reference sequence). This CDR3 comprises 14 residues. V was cut by 7 bases and J by 2 bases, with 12 bases left in between. The CDR3 nucleotides are TGTGCCAGCAAAACGACTACCACCTACAATGAGCAGTTCTTC. Translated: CASKTTTTYNEQFF.

The V call is TRBV20-1, the J call TRBJ1-1, with TRBD1 identical over 10 bases. There are 11 residues in the CDR3. The V gene end was trimmed by 5 bases and the J gene end by 10 bases; junction bases not matched to a gene: 4. From germline, CDR1 is DFQATT and CDR2 SNEGSKA (reference sequence). CDR3 amino acids: CSAWTGGTAFF. The CDR3, as DNA: TGCAGTGCTTGGACAGGGGGGACAGCTTTCTTT.

V usage is TRBV27 and J usage is TRBJ2-2, with D possibly matching TRBD2 (5 bases). V was pared by 3 bases and J by 4 bases, with 9 bases between. This CDR3 region has 14 residues. Germline assignment: CDR1 MNHEY and CDR2 SMNVEV (reference sequence). The CDR3 DNA follows: TGTGCCAGCAGTTTCGACGAGGGCACCGGGGAGCTGTTTTTT. This gives the protein CASSFDEGTGELFF.

This clonotype was seen a single time. This sequence joins TRBV4-3 and TRBJ1-1; D uncertain. V was cut by 1 base and J by 1 base, with 7 bases left in between. CDR3 length: 14 amino acids. Germline V gene lookup returns CDR1 LGHNA and CDR2 YSLEER. This CDR3 reads CASSQAAENTEAFF. In nucleotides, the CDR3 is TGCGCCAGCAGCCAAGCAGCAGAGAACACTGAAGCTTTCTTT.

As to this clonotype: The junction shows a germline mismatch at one end, possibly a read error. The chain joins TRBV5-4 to TRBJ2-5, with D unresolved. The length of the CDR3 is 14 residues. Germline assignment: CDR1 SGHNT and CDR2 YYREEE (reference sequence). The CDR3 is CASSLTDPKETQYF. CDR3 in DNA: TGCGCCAGCAGCTTGACGGACCCAAAAGAGACCCAGTACTTC.

This chain links TRBV5-1 with TRBJ2-4; 9 bases agree with TRBD1. This CDR3 contains 16 residues. Germline assignment: CDR1 SGHRS and CDR2 YFSETQ. The junction had 13 bases not matched to a gene; V was cut back by 4 bases and J by 8 bases. The CDR3 reads CASSLLTTGGMDIQYF. In DNA form, the CDR3 reads TGCGCCAGCAGCCTTTTAACTACAGGGGGCATGGACATTCAGTACTTC.

V and J are TRBV6-2 or TRBV6-3 and TRBJ2-7, with D perhaps TRBD1 (6 bases). The germline gives CDR1 MNHEY, CDR2 SVGEGT. CDR3 size: 15 residues. V lost 3 bases to trimming and J lost 6 bases, with 18 bases between them. The CDR3 is CASSYSRRGEREQYF. Written as DNA, the CDR3 is TGTGCCAGCAGTTATTCGCGCAGGGGAGAACGCGAGCAGTACTTC.

V gene TRBV12-3 or TRBV12-4 combines with J gene TRBJ2-7; D is uncertain. The CDR3 totals 11 residues. Trimming took off 3 bases at V and 7 bases at J, with 7 bases between the two ends. This CDR3 reads CASSLEREQYF. DNA of the CDR3: TGTGCCAGCAGTTTGGAAAGAGAGCAGTACTTC.

The chain is built from TRBV20-1 and TRBJ1-1, with 9 bases identical to TRBD1. The junction had 7 bases not matched to a gene; V was cut back by 6 bases and J by 5 bases. Germline V lookup: CDR1 DFQATT, CDR2 SNEGSKA (reference sequence). The CDR3 contains 13 residues. CDR3 loop: CSATGQGRTEAFF. CDR3 nucleotides: TGCAGTGCGACTGGACAGGGGAGGACTGAAGCTTTCTTT.

Worth noting for this clonotype: One end of the junction does not line up with germline, which may come from a read error. The rearrangement uses TRBV15 and TRBJ2-1; possibly TRBD1 or TRBD2 for D (5 bases each). Germline V lookup: CDR1 LNHNV, CDR2 YYDKDF (reference sequence). The CDR3 spans 13 residues. The CDR3 DNA is TGTGCCACCAGCAGAGATCTAGGGGACCCACCCATCTTC. Its protein is CATSRDLGDPPIF.

The chain employs TRBV5-4 and TRBJ2-7, with TRBD2 matching 7 bases. The CDR3 is made up of 13 amino acids. CDR1 and CDR2 from the germline V gene are SGHNT and YYREEE (reference sequence). The ends lost 4 bases at V and 5 bases at J; junction bases unmatched: 6. The CDR3 reads CASSLPRGDEQYF. The CDR3 nucleotides are TGTGCCAGCAGCCTGCCCCGGGGGGACGAGCAGTACTTC. Based on the CDR3 plus reference TRBV5-4 and TRBJ2-7, the full variable domain is ETGVTQSPTHLIKTRGQQVTLRCSSQSGHNTVSWYQQALGQGPQFIFQYYREEENGRGNFPPRFSGLQFPNYSSELNVNALELDDSALYLCASSLPRGDEQYFGPGTRLTVT.

The chain links TRBV4-1 to TRBJ2-1; 9 nucleotides line up with TRBD2. There are 15 residues in the CDR3. Looked up from germline, CDR1 is MGHRA and CDR2 is YSYEKL. V dropped 2 bases and J dropped 6; count of bases not matched to a gene: 5. For the CDR3, the DNA is TGCGCCAGCAGCCAATTTAGCGGGAGTGGCAATGAGCAGTTCTTC. Protein: CASSQFSGSGNEQFF.